This T cell receptor beta chain was identified in a study of beta chain features in type 1 diabetes. Study-level information: Sorted cells from all samples, numbering 100 million to 120 million, were examined. Findings and limits, study-wide: Within the patient group, naive, central memory and Treg TCRB repertoires appeared more similar to each other than within healthy donors. Shortening that was moderate but significant affected the TCRB CDR3s of Type 1 diabetes patients in all four CD4+ subsets.

Details on this clone: Its target is not known.

Since all of the isolated RNA was reverse transcribed, expressed TCRB transcripts were what got sequenced. Sequenced naive, central memory and regulatory T cell samples produced an average of roughly 3.6 million reads. TCRdb's copy holds only in-frame clones and misses some; the assay was immunoSEQ multiplex PCR. The sample lists approximately 120,000 clones, approximately 15% occurring once. The sequenced sample consisted of central memory CD4+ T cells from blood. This receptor was taken from a man between 18 and 35 years old with type 1 diabetes.

The CDR3 nucleotides are TGCAGCGTCCAGATCAACTATGGCTACACCTTC. Translated: CSVQINYGYTF. The genes are TRBV29-1 and TRBJ1-2; D ambiguous. V gave up 6 bases and J gave up 2 bases, with 7 bases separating them. This CDR3 is 11 amino acids long. Germline CDR1 SQVTM, CDR2 ANQGSEA.